This is a list of T cell receptor beta chains from one sample in a study of T cell changes during pregnancy in multiple sclerosis. Method: immunoSEQ multiplex PCR; TCRdb's copy keeps in-frame clones and lacks some. Of some 40,000 clones detected, 94% appear once; the ten largest clones hold 0.3% to 0.4%. Sequenced here: CD4+ T cells from peripheral blood mononuclear cells, sampled after pregnancy. The receptors were sampled from a female donor with multiple sclerosis, enrolled in a pregnancy study. The CDR3 runs from the conserved cysteine through the conserved F or W. A D gene is named only where the DNA matches it firmly. Some rows mark clone size as missing; the rest say once, few, many or name a class of expanded clone.

CDR3aa,CDR3nt,d_gene,abundance,len,j_gene,v_gene
CASSPNSPGMGGEQYF,TGTGCCAGCAGCCCTAACTCCCCGGGGATGGGAGGGGAGCAGTACTTC,TRBD2,NA,16,TRBJ2-7,TRBV7-2
CASSETGGANYGYTF,TGTGCCAGCAGTGAAACAGGGGGGGCTAACTATGGCTACACCTTC,TRBD1,NA,15,TRBJ1-2,TRBV27
CASSLSAGKTEAFF,TGTGCCAGCAGCTTATCGGCGGGGAAGACTGAAGCTTTCTTT,NA,NA,14,TRBJ1-1,TRBV7-3
CASGENYGYTF,TGTGCCAGTGGGGAGAACTATGGCTACACCTTC,NA,NA,11,TRBJ1-2,TRBV2
CASSPGQGRSYTF,TGTGCCAGCAGCCCGGGACAGGGGCGAAGCTACACCTTC,TRBD1,NA,13,TRBJ1-2,TRBV7-2
CASSADGGLSTDTQYF,TGTGCCAGCAGTGCCGATGGGGGGTTAAGCACAGATACGCAGTATTTT,NA,once,16,TRBJ2-3,TRBV2
CASSLGGHTQGADEQFF,TGCGCCAGCAGCCTAGGGGGGCATACACAGGGGGCGGATGAGCAGTTCTTC,TRBD1,NA,17,TRBJ2-1,TRBV5-1
CASSDDGGGQPQHF,TGTGCCAGCAGTGATGATGGGGGCGGTCAGCCCCAGCATTTT,NA,NA,14,TRBJ1-5,TRBV2
CSVGDRGPAGNTEAFF,TGCAGCGTTGGAGACAGGGGTCCAGCAGGGAACACTGAAGCTTTCTTT,TRBD1,NA,16,TRBJ1-1,TRBV29-1
CASSPLDSPSGNTIYF,TGTGCCAGCAGCCCCCTGGACAGCCCCTCTGGAAACACCATATATTTT,NA,NA,16,TRBJ1-3,TRBV9
CAISEGVNYGYTF,TGTGCCATCAGTGAAGGGGTTAACTATGGCTACACCTTC,NA,NA,13,TRBJ1-2,TRBV10-3
CASSLSGRGGFYGYTF,TGTGCCAGCAGCTTATCGGGCCGCGGGGGCTTCTACGGCTACACCTTC,NA,NA,16,TRBJ1-2,TRBV7-8
CASSDPTGELFF,TGTGCCAGCAGTGATCCAACCGGGGAGCTGTTTTTT,NA,NA,12,TRBJ2-2,TRBV2
CASTRQGATEAFF,TGTGCCAGTACAAGACAGGGGGCAACTGAAGCTTTCTTT,TRBD1,NA,13,TRBJ1-1,TRBV19
CASRSRDKTGIYF,TGCGCCAGCAGGTCCCGGGACAAAACGGGCATATATTTT,NA,NA,13,TRBJ1-3,TRBV10-2
CASTRPGDGETQYF,TGTGCCAGCACGCGACCAGGGGATGGCGAGACCCAGTACTTC,NA,NA,14,TRBJ2-5,TRBV5-6
CASSPPGTGGTGELFF,TGTGCCAGCAGCCCCCCCGGGACAGGGGGCACCGGGGAGCTGTTTTTT,TRBD1,NA,16,TRBJ2-2,TRBV9
CASSSLAGELFF,TGTGCCAGCAGCTCCCTAGCCGGGGAGCTGTTTTTT,NA,NA,12,TRBJ2-2,TRBV7-9
CASSRDGGASDTQYF,TGTGCCAGCAGTAGGGACGGGGGGGCCTCAGATACGCAGTATTTT,TRBD2,NA,15,TRBJ2-3,TRBV6-5
CASSRVGQVDEKLFF,TGTGCCAGCAGCCGCGTGGGACAGGTGGATGAAAAACTGTTTTTT,TRBD1,NA,15,TRBJ1-4,TRBV6-5
CASSLQGRAGELFF,TGTGCCAGCAGCCTACAGGGGAGAGCCGGGGAGCTGTTTTTT,TRBD1,NA,14,TRBJ2-2,TRBV6-5
CASSEGLAGGPYEQYF,TGTGCCAGCAGCGAAGGACTAGCGGGGGGTCCCTACGAGCAGTACTTC,NA,NA,16,TRBJ2-7,TRBV21-1
CASSYSTSGGANEQFF,TGTGCCAGCAGTTACTCTACTAGCGGGGGGGCGAATGAGCAGTTCTTC,TRBD2,NA,16,TRBJ2-1,TRBV6-5
CASSPRTGQNQPQHF,TGTGCCAGCAGTCCGAGGACGGGACAGAATCAGCCCCAGCATTTT,TRBD1,NA,15,TRBJ1-5,TRBV27
CASNGQAGETQYF,TGTGCCAGCAATGGACAGGCGGGAGAGACCCAGTACTTC,TRBD1,NA,13,TRBJ2-5,TRBV2
CASSVAMNTEAFF,TGTGCCAGCAGCGTAGCAATGAACACTGAAGCTTTCTTT,NA,once,13,TRBJ1-1,TRBV9
CASSPPMTVTEAFF,TGTGCCAGCAGCCCGCCGATGACAGTCACTGAAGCTTTCTTT,NA,NA,14,TRBJ1-1,TRBV5-5
CATSRAGGPNFGANVLTF,TGTGCCACCAGCAGAGCGGGGGGCCCCAATTTTGGGGCCAACGTCCTGACTTTC,NA,NA,18,TRBJ2-6,TRBV15
CAISETGTGSRGGYTF,TGTGCCATCAGTGAGACGGGGACAGGCTCGAGGGGGGGCTACACCTTC,TRBD1,NA,16,TRBJ1-2,TRBV10-3
CASSITGTPLYADTQYF,TGTGCCAGTAGTATTACCGGGACACCCTTATACGCAGATACGCAGTATTTT,NA,NA,17,TRBJ2-3,TRBV19
CSGRQGSETQYF,TGCAGCGGTAGACAGGGGAGCGAGACCCAGTACTTC,TRBD1,NA,12,TRBJ2-5,TRBV29-1
CASAGLAGEEDF,TGTGCCAGCGCGGGACTAGCGGGAGAGGAGGACTTC,TRBD2,once,12,TRBJ2-7,TRBV25-1
CASRGSSGGKLSEQFF,TGTGCCAGCAGGGGGAGTAGCGGGGGGAAGTTAAGTGAGCAGTTCTTC,TRBD2,once,16,TRBJ2-1,TRBV6-4
CASSFGGGRVEFYGYTF,TGTGCCAGCAGCTTCGGGGGAGGCCGAGTGGAGTTCTATGGCTACACCTTC,NA,NA,17,TRBJ1-2,TRBV7-8
CASSPGQGLPRSNQPQHF,TGTGCCAGCTCACCGGGACAGGGGCTCCCACGTAGCAATCAGCCCCAGCATTTT,TRBD1,NA,18,TRBJ1-5,TRBV18
CASSLAGTAPRAQYF,TGCGCCAGCAGCTTGGCCGGGACAGCCCCAAGAGCCCAGTACTTC,TRBD1,NA,15,TRBJ2-5,TRBV5-1
CASSRMATDTQYF,TGTGCCAGCAGTAGAATGGCCACAGATACGCAGTATTTT,NA,NA,13,TRBJ2-3,TRBV6-6
CASSLRDRDALILNTEAFF,TGTGCCAGCAGCTTGCGGGACAGGGATGCCTTAATTCTGAACACTGAAGCTTTCTTT,TRBD1,NA,19,TRBJ1-1,TRBV5-6
CASSEGLAGDISYEQYF,TGTGCCAGCAGTGAGGGACTAGCGGGGGACATCTCCTACGAGCAGTACTTC,TRBD2,NA,17,TRBJ2-7,TRBV6-1
CASSQNLLGALYEQYF,TGCGCCAGCAGCCAGAACCTTCTAGGTGCCCTCTACGAGCAGTACTTC,NA,NA,16,TRBJ2-7,TRBV4-1
CASSGSGGYGYTF,TGTGCCAGCAGCGGGTCAGGAGGGTATGGCTACACCTTC,NA,NA,13,TRBJ1-2,TRBV9
CASRADGTGELFF,TGTGCCAGCAGAGCCGACGGGACCGGGGAGCTGTTTTTT,NA,NA,13,TRBJ2-2,TRBV2
CASSLYGTSGGASQETQYF,TGCGCCAGCAGCTTATACGGGACTAGCGGGGGGGCATCCCAAGAGACCCAGTACTTC,TRBD2,NA,19,TRBJ2-5,TRBV5-1
CASSSSGGADTQYF,TGTGCCAGCAGCTCTTCAGGGGGCGCAGATACGCAGTATTTT,TRBD1,NA,14,TRBJ2-3,TRBV5-6
CASRFAGGARSTEAFF,TGTGCCAGTAGATTTGCGGGGGGGGCGCGGAGCACTGAAGCTTTCTTT,NA,NA,16,TRBJ1-1,TRBV19
CASSGGGGAYNEQFF,TGTGCCAGCAGCGGAGGCGGGGGGGCCTACAATGAGCAGTTCTTC,TRBD2,NA,15,TRBJ2-1,TRBV25-1
CASSPSVGVPINIQYF,TGTGCCAGCAGCCCCTCTGTAGGGGTTCCCATAAACATTCAGTACTTC,NA,NA,16,TRBJ2-4,TRBV7-2
CASSSSTGAYGYTF,TGCGCCAGCAGCTCTTCGACAGGGGCCTATGGCTACACCTTC,TRBD1,NA,14,TRBJ1-2,TRBV5-1
CASSYAGVGGYTF,TGTGCCAGCAGTTACGCAGGGGTAGGGGGCTACACCTTC,NA,NA,13,TRBJ1-2,TRBV6-5
CASSSGRLGQGKVEAFF,TGTGCCAGCAGCTCTGGGCGGCTCGGGCAGGGAAAGGTTGAAGCTTTCTTT,NA,NA,17,TRBJ1-1,TRBV5-5
CASSVGSRVDTQYF,TGTGCCAGCAGCGTAGGCTCGAGAGTAGATACGCAGTATTTT,NA,NA,14,TRBJ2-3,TRBV9
CATSPEGLFEETQYF,TGTGCCACCAGTCCGGAGGGCCTGTTTGAGGAGACCCAGTACTTC,NA,few,15,TRBJ2-5,TRBV15
CASTKRLAGTDTQYF,TGTGCCAGCACCAAGCGACTAGCTGGCACAGATACGCAATATTTT,TRBD2,NA,15,TRBJ2-3,TRBV6-5